Sequencing of this T cell receptor beta chain was carried out in a study of OX40 agonist ivuxolimab in advanced cancers. Study overall: Patients' therapy was ivuxolimab, an antibody that acts as an agonist of OX40 (CD134). Aged about 20 to 80 with a mean of around 60 years, they were under 85% male. General study results and limits: At 0.1 to 3.0 mg/kg, CD4+ and CD8+ blood T cells expanded clonally by week 6.

CDR3 length: 17 residues. V gave up 1 base and J gave up 0 bases, with 13 bases separating them. In germline, CDR1 is MGHRA, CDR2 YSYEKL. Comment on this clone: What it binds is not known.

Sequenced by immunoSEQ multiplex PCR; TCRdb stores in-frame clones only, minus some. The sample has around 79,000 clones, 86% seen once. The V and J genes are TRBV4-1 and TRBJ2-1; D is perhaps TRBD2 (6 bases). The sequencing here drew on CD4+ or CD8+ T cells sorted from blood, taken in a trial of the OX40 agonist ivuxolimab. This receptor was obtained from an adult with an advanced solid tumor such as melanoma, head and neck, liver or kidney cancer. The CDR3 loop reads CASSQGGGASSYNEQFF. Written as DNA, the CDR3 is TGCGCCAGCAGCCAAGGAGGCGGGGCGAGCTCCTACAATGAGCAGTTCTTC.